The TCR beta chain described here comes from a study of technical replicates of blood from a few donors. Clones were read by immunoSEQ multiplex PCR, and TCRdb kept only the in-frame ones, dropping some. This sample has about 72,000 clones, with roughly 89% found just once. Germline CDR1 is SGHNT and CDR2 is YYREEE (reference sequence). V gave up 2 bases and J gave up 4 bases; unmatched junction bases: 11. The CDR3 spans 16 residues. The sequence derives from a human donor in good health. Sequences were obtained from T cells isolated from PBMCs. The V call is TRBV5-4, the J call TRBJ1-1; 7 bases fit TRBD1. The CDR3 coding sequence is TGTGCCAGCAGCTTCGAGGGGGCCCTCGTCACCACTGAAGCTTTCTTT. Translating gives CASSFEGALVTTEAFF.